These 29 T cell receptor beta chains originate from one sample sequenced in a study of blood T cell repertoires in COVID-19 (dated by TCRdb to about 2020). The library was obtained by the immunoSEQ multiplex PCR assay. TCRdb mirrors the immuneACCESS table, restricted to in-frame sequences. Some clones are absent from its copies; in checked studies, under half trace to an unresolved V gene, and the reason for the others is unknown. The sample table lists some 140,000 clones, roughly 80% of them with a count of one. The ten most abundant clones make up over 25% of the sample. What was sequenced was peripheral blood. The receptors here all came from a woman aged 55 to 70 with acute or convalescent COVID-19.

J is TRBJ1-3 and V is TRBV9; perhaps TRBD1 as D (6 bases). CDR3 length equals 13 residues. V lost 5 bases to trimming and J lost 2 bases, with 8 bases between them. CDR1 and CDR2 (germline): SGDLS, YYNGEE. For the CDR3, the DNA is TGTGCCAGCAGAGGGGGAACTGGAAACACCATATATTTT. It specifies CASRGGTGNTIYF.

V usage is TRBV3-1 (or the pseudogene TRBV3-2) and J usage is TRBJ1-4; 9 bases fit TRBD1. Germline CDR1 LGHDT, CDR2 YNNKEL (reference sequence). V shed 4 bases, J shed 8 bases, and the junction held 8 bases outside the gene matches. This CDR3 comprises 15 residues. The CDR3 protein is CASSLWTGAPEKLFF. For the CDR3, the DNA is TGTGCCAGCAGCCTCTGGACAGGGGCGCCGGAAAAACTGTTTTTT.

This clone was seen a few times. The J gene is TRBJ2-1, the V gene TRBV5-1; 10 nucleotides line up with TRBD2. CDR3 length equals 15 residues. Germline V gene data show CDR1 as SGHRS and CDR2 as YFSETQ. Trimming took 3 bases from V and 13 from J; bases not matched to a gene: 13. The CDR3 spells CASSYGTSDPIKQFF. Here the CDR3 DNA reads TGCGCCAGCAGCTACGGGACTAGCGACCCCATTAAACAGTTCTTC.

The chain has TRBV4-1 and TRBJ1-5; D possibly corresponds to TRBD1 (5 bases). CDR1 and CDR2 from the germline V gene are MGHRA and YSYEKL. CDR3 length: 17 amino acids. V lost 0 bases and J lost 7, with 19 bases in between. CDR3 sequence reads: CASSQDQRGAGGQPQHF. The DNA for the CDR3 is TGCGCCAGCAGCCAAGATCAGCGCGGGGCGGGAGGGCAGCCCCAGCATTTT.

The gene calls are TRBV4-2 and TRBJ2-6; 7 bases line up with TRBD2. Unmatched junction bases numbered 5, after V lost 0 bases and J lost 3 bases. The germline V gene has CDR1 LGHNA and CDR2 YNFKEQ. The length of the CDR3 is 17 residues. The CDR3 DNA is TGTGCCAGCAGCCAAGATCGTCGGGGGGTTGGGGCCAACGTCCTGACTTTC. This gives the protein CASSQDRRGVGANVLTF.

CDR3 amino acids: CASSPSIGDSGNTIYF. CDR3 coding DNA: TGTGCCAGCTCACCCAGTATTGGAGACTCTGGAAACACCATATATTTT. The chain is built from TRBV18 and TRBJ1-3; D call uncertain. This CDR3 contains 16 residues. Germline CDR1 is KGHSH and CDR2 is LQKENI. With 3 bases removed from V and 0 bases from J, the gap between germline ends came to 12 bases.

CDR3 sequence: CASSGRAYNYGYTF. The CDR3 coding sequence is TGTGCCAGCAGCGGCAGGGCCTATAACTATGGCTACACCTTC. V and J are TRBV25-1 and TRBJ1-2; the D gene is possibly TRBD1 (5 bases). This CDR3 has 14 residues. V was clipped by 6 bases and J by 1 base, with 12 bases between them. Per germline, CDR1 MGHDK and CDR2 SYGVNS.

This clone occurred once. The chain has TRBV7-9 and TRBJ1-1, with D possibly TRBD1 on 6 matching bases. Germline V gene sequence: CDR1 SEHNR, CDR2 FQNEAQ (reference sequence). The V gene lost 0 bases and the J gene lost 0 bases, with 11 bases spanning the gap. The CDR3 length is 16 residues. The CDR3 spells CASSLASGTMNTEAFF. The CDR3 DNA sequence: TGTGCCAGCAGCTTAGCCAGCGGGACAATGAACACTGAAGCTTTCTTT.

This clone has only a few counts. The sample carries other DNA sequences with the same CDR3. V is TRBV2 and J is TRBJ1-1, with TRBD1 matching 7 bases. CDR1 SNHLY and CDR2 FYNNEI come from the germline V gene. V lost 7 bases and J lost 2; bases outside the gene matches: 7. The CDR3 covers 14 residues. This CDR3 reads CASTRQGLNTEAFF. The CDR3 DNA follows: TGTGCCAGCACTCGACAGGGATTAAACACTGAAGCTTTCTTT.

The chain carries TRBV27 and TRBJ1-6; possible D gene TRBD1, 6 bases. The CDR3 spans 14 residues. The V gene lost 4 bases and the J gene lost 4 bases, with 8 bases spanning the gap. In germline, CDR1 is MNHEY, CDR2 SMNVEV (reference sequence). The CDR3 region is CASSSGQYNSPLHF. CDR3 in DNA: TGTGCCAGCAGTTCAGGACAGTATAATTCACCCCTCCACTTT.

The CDR3: CASNGQGDGYTF. CDR3 DNA sequence: TGTGCCAGCAACGGACAGGGGGATGGCTACACCTTC. V usage is TRBV3-1 (or the pseudogene TRBV3-2) and J usage is TRBJ1-2; 10 nucleotides line up with TRBD1. Germline assignment: CDR1 LGHDT and CDR2 YNNKEL (reference sequence). The V gene end was trimmed by 7 bases and the J gene end by 6 bases; junction bases not matched to a gene: 2. The CDR3 is 12 amino acids.

V gene TRBV3-1 (or the pseudogene TRBV3-2) combines with J gene TRBJ1-1, with D tentatively TRBD1 (6 bases). The germline gives CDR1 LGHDT, CDR2 YNNKEL (reference sequence). V gave up 5 bases and J gave up 3 bases, with 13 bases separating them. The CDR3 consists of 14 residues. The CDR3, as DNA: TGTGCCAGCAGCTTCGGTAGGGGGTACACTGAAGCTTTCTTT. It specifies CASSFGRGYTEAFF.

This sequence joins TRBV7-9 and TRBJ1-1; D remains ambiguous. In germline, CDR1 is SEHNR, CDR2 FQNEAQ (reference sequence). Trimming stripped 5 bases from V and 7 bases from J, with 11 bases between. This CDR3 has 12 residues. CDR3 nucleotide sequence: TGTGCCAGCAGCCCTGAGGAGAGTGAAGCTTTCTTT. Translating gives CASSPEESEAFF. The whole variable domain, filled in from reference TRBV7-9 and TRBJ1-1, reads DTGVSQNPRHKITKRGQNVTFRCDPISEHNRLYWYRQTLGQGPEFLTYFQNEAQLEKSRLLSDRFSAERPKGSFSTLEIQRTEQGDSAMYLCASSPEESEAFFGQGTRLTVV.

CDR3 nucleotide sequence: TGTGCCAGCACTCGACTAGCGGGGGGTCTTAACACCGGGGAGCTGTTTTTT. This translates into CASTRLAGGLNTGELFF. V gene TRBV5-4 combines with J gene TRBJ2-2; 13 nucleotides match TRBD2. The V gene's germline CDR1 is SGHNT and CDR2 YYREEE (reference sequence). This CDR3 has 17 amino acids. J was trimmed by 2 bases and V by 6 bases; bases with no gene match: 7.

This clone was detected once. This sequence joins TRBV6-5 and TRBJ2-7; the match to TRBD1 covers 9 bases. CDR3 length: 12 amino acids. The V gene end was trimmed by 9 bases and the J gene end by 4 bases; junction bases not matched to a gene: 4. Per the germline V gene, CDR1 is MNHEY and CDR2 is SVGAGI. CDR3 region: CASGGQGYEQYF. CDR3 nucleotide sequence: TGTGCCAGTGGGGGACAGGGTTACGAGCAGTACTTC.

The rearrangement joins TRBV10-3 to TRBJ2-3, with D perhaps TRBD1 (5 bases). Germline V gene sequence: CDR1 ENHRY, CDR2 SYGVKD. Between the trimmed V and J ends, which lost 0 bases and 9 bases, there was a span of 13 bases. This CDR3 contains 14 residues. The CDR3 reads CAISESGGAETQYF. Written as DNA, the CDR3 is TGTGCCATCAGTGAGTCGGGTGGGGCTGAGACGCAGTATTTT.

The chain couples TRBV11-2 to TRBJ2-2; no definite D call. The germline V gene encodes CDR1 SGHAT and CDR2 FQNNGV. The V end lost 4 bases, the J end lost 0 bases, and 12 bases lay between the germline ends. This CDR3 region has 16 residues. The CDR3 DNA is TGTGCCAGCAGCTCACCGACAAGAGCGAACACCGGGGAGCTGTTTTTT. Encoded protein: CASSSPTRANTGELFF.

V usage is TRBV4-2 and J usage is TRBJ1-3; TRBD1 matches 8 bases. Trimming took 4 bases from V and 4 from J; bases not matched to a gene: 3. This CDR3 region has 14 residues. Germline assignment: CDR1 LGHNA and CDR2 YNFKEQ. Here the CDR3 reads CASSRTGTGNTIYF. Written as DNA, the CDR3 is TGTGCCAGCAGCCGGACAGGGACGGGAAACACCATATATTTT.

This sequence joins TRBV5-4 and TRBJ1-2, with unresolved D. The CDR3 totals 13 residues. Germline V lookup: CDR1 SGHNT, CDR2 YYREEE (reference sequence). The V end was cut by 4 bases, the J end by 3 bases, with 10 bases between. The CDR3 region is CASSALGDYGYTF. The CDR3 coding sequence is TGTGCCAGCAGCGCACTGGGCGACTATGGCTACACCTTC.

CDR3 nucleotide sequence: TGTGCCAGCAGTGCTATGAGCGGCAATCAGCCCCAGCATTTT. It encodes CASSAMSGNQPQHF. This chain links TRBV6-4 with TRBJ1-5; D is ambiguous. V was trimmed by 4 bases and J by 2 bases, leaving 9 bases between them. Germline values: CDR1 MRHNA, CDR2 SNTAGT. This CDR3 spans 14 amino acids.

The chain employs TRBV18 and TRBJ1-1; D is uncertain. This CDR3 has 16 amino acids. The germline V gene encodes CDR1 KGHSH and CDR2 LQKENI. V lost 3 bases, J lost 1 base, and 15 bases lay in between. The CDR3: CASSPLTASANTEAFF. The CDR3 region has the DNA TGTGCCAGCTCACCCCTTACAGCTTCCGCGAACACTGAAGCTTTCTTT.

The CDR3 DNA follows: TGTGCCAGCAGCGTAGGAAACACAGGGCCTTTAAACTATGGCTACACCTTC. This sequence encodes CASSVGNTGPLNYGYTF. The chain has TRBV9 and TRBJ1-2; perhaps TRBD1 as D (6 bases). CDR3 length: 17 residues. Germline V gives CDR1 SGDLS, CDR2 YYNGEE. With 0 bases removed from V and 2 bases from J, the gap between germline ends came to 17 bases.

The V and J genes are TRBV4-2 and TRBJ2-3; 11 nucleotides agree with TRBD1. Looked up from germline, CDR1 is LGHNA and CDR2 is YNFKEQ. Trimming cost V 3 bases and J 5 bases; bases outside gene matches: 7. The CDR3 contains 16 residues. CDR3 DNA sequence: TGTGCCAGCAGCCATGGACAGGGGGCAAGGGTAGATACGCAGTATTTT. It codes for CASSHGQGARVDTQYF.

The gene calls are TRBV5-1 and TRBJ1-4; no firm D call. Germline CDR1 and CDR2: SGHRS and YFSETQ. The CDR3 covers 15 residues. Trimming stripped 4 bases from V and 5 bases from J, with 15 bases between. The CDR3 spells CASSLGTLQNEKLFF. The CDR3 DNA reads TGCGCCAGCAGCCTTGGAACCCTACAGAATGAAAAACTGTTTTTT.

The chain joins TRBV7-3 to TRBJ1-2; 7 bases match TRBD1. V shed 5 bases, J shed 6 bases, and the junction held 6 bases outside the gene matches. Germline V gene sequence: CDR1 SGHTA, CDR2 FQGTGA. The CDR3 has 13 residues. This CDR3 is CASSQDRFDGYTF. The CDR3 region has the DNA TGTGCCAGCAGCCAGGACAGGTTCGATGGCTACACCTTC. Full variable domain (outside the CDR3, taken from reference TRBV7-3 and TRBJ1-2): GAGVSQTPSNKVTEKGKYVELRCDPISGHTALYWYRQSLGQGPEFLIYFQGTGAADDSGLPNDRFFAVRPEGSVSTLKIQRTERGDSAVYLCASSQDRFDGYTFGSGTRLTVV.

This rearrangement joins TRBV27 to TRBJ1-1, with 10 bases that match TRBD1. The CDR3 runs to 13 residues. V trimming: 0 bases; J trimming: 11 bases; junction bases outside the gene matches: 3. CDR1 is MNHEY, CDR2 SMNVEV, per germline (reference sequence). CDR3 loop: CASSLSGQGYAFF. The CDR3, as DNA: TGTGCCAGCAGTTTATCGGGACAGGGGTACGCTTTCTTT.

This chain connects TRBV5-1 to TRBJ1-3; D remains ambiguous. V was cut by 0 bases and J by 1 base, with 5 bases left in between. The CDR3 spans 14 residues. The germline V gene encodes CDR1 SGHRS and CDR2 YFSETQ. For the CDR3, the DNA is TGCGCCAGCAGCTTGGGCCAGTCTGGAAACACCATATATTTT. Amino acid sequence: CASSLGQSGNTIYF.

The genes are TRBV7-9 and TRBJ1-3; tentative D call: TRBD1 (6 bases). The length of the CDR3 is 16 residues. V dropped 4 bases and J dropped 3 bases, with 16 bases sitting between them. CDR1 and CDR2 (germline): SEHNR, FQNEAQ (reference sequence). CDR3 loop: CASSSTSGGSGNTIYF. The CDR3, as DNA: TGTGCCAGCAGCTCCACCTCTGGGGGCAGTGGAAACACCATATATTTT.

The J gene is TRBJ1-2, the V gene TRBV5-1, with 8 bases fitting TRBD1. Germline V gene data show CDR1 as SGHRS and CDR2 as YFSETQ. This CDR3 region has 15 residues. V shed 4 bases, J shed 4 bases, and the junction held 9 bases outside the gene matches. The CDR3 DNA sequence: TGCGCCAGCAGCCCTCCAGGGGGCCTGGGCTATGGCTACACCTTC. As protein: CASSPPGGLGYGYTF.